The clone carrying this T cell receptor (beta chain) came up many times. Its antigen is unidentified. The TCR beta CDR3 regions underwent amplification using RNA transcripts as the source. A first-round RT-PCR of the TCR CDR3 used the HTBI primer set. TCRdb recomputed calls from the multiplex PCR reads with MiXCR, one row per CDR3 protein. The sample includes approximately 420,000 distinct CDR3 sequences, under 15% of them seen just once. The definition of stable Graves' hyperthyroidism was no ophthalmopathy progression within 18 months. Thyroid ultrasound and orbital computed tomography, with clinical symptoms and serum thyroxine and TRAb, informed diagnoses. The data were obtained in a study of T cells in Graves' hyperthyroidism and ophthalmopathy. Study-level information: Blood was drawn when the patient was first diagnosed and still untreated. Study observations and caveats: The model's output predicted ophthalmopathy at a median of 6.5 months prior to onset.

V was trimmed by 1 base and J by 2 bases, leaving 9 bases between them. This CDR3 comprises 14 residues. Per the germline V gene, CDR1 is GTSNPN and CDR2 is SVGIG (reference sequence). The chain is built from TRBV30 and TRBJ2-1, with D possibly matching TRBD2 (5 bases). The clonotype was recovered from a woman aged 30 to 39 with Graves' hyperthyroidism. Sequencing input: blood. CDR3 in DNA: TGTGCCTGGAGTGGGGAGATCGCCTACAATGAGCAGTTCTTC. The encoded protein is CAWSGEIAYNEQFF.